This TCR beta chain was identified during a study of T cells in Graves' hyperthyroidism and ophthalmopathy. Study overall: Peripheral blood was drawn at first diagnosis, prior to all treatment.

General study results and limits: Most thyroid clonotypes expanded above 0.001 appeared in blood too.

With a duration under 2 months, the hyperthyroidism was newly diagnosed in patients aged 18 to 65. Concerning this clonotype: Its cognate antigen is unknown.

TCR beta CDR3 regions were amplified from RNA. The TCR CDR3 first-round RT-PCR relied on the HTBI primer set. MiXCR, run by TCRdb on the multiplex PCR reads, gives a single entry per CDR3 protein. The sample yields fewer than 600,000 distinct CDR3 sequences, about 15% seen once. This TCR derives from a woman aged 35 to 49 with Graves' hyperthyroidism. The specimen was blood.

The CDR3 DNA is TGTGCCAGCAGCTCGGACCCATTTAATGCGAACACCGGGGAGCTGTTTTTT. As protein: CASSSDPFNANTGELFF. The rearrangement links TRBV11-2 to TRBJ2-2; D gene uncertain. CDR1 is SGHAT and CDR2 is FQNNGV in the germline V gene. The CDR3 is made up of 17 amino acids. Trimming took 4 bases from V and 0 from J, leaving 15 bases between them.